The 3 T cell receptor beta chains in this list originate from one sample, sequenced in a study of T cell responses to AZD1222 COVID-19 vaccine (dated by TCRdb to 2020 to 2023). Library preparation employed the immunoSEQ multiplex PCR assay. In its TCRdb copy, this immuneACCESS table keeps in-frame sequences only and misses some clones. Where compared with another copy, unresolved V genes explain less than half of these, and the others have no known cause. For this sample the table gives 130,000 or so clones, of which roughly 90% were detected only once. Together, the top ten hold approximately 1.1% of the sample. The meaning of the sample's time point label: about 28 days (+/-7) after the second vaccine dose. Sequencing used peripheral blood, obtained 28 days after the second AZD1222 dose. These receptors all come from an adult who received the AZD1222 COVID-19 vaccine.

The chain uses TRBV27 and TRBJ1-5, with 11 bases lining up with TRBD1. V lost 1 base to trimming and J lost 13 bases; unmatched junction nucleotides: 12. From germline, CDR1 is MNHEY and CDR2 SMNVEV (reference sequence). The CDR3 consists of 16 residues. Here the CDR3 DNA reads TGTGCCAGCAGTTTATATCCCCGGACAGGGGGCCTGCCTCAGCATTTT. Translation: CASSLYPRTGGLPQHF.

This chain links TRBV6-5 with TRBJ2-7; D might be TRBD2 (5 bases). The V end was cut by 5 bases, the J end by 3 bases, with 14 bases between. Germline V lookup: CDR1 MNHEY, CDR2 SVGAGI. This CDR3 spans 14 amino acids. The CDR3 loop is CASSQTHAGYEQYF. CDR3 bases: TGTGCCAGCAGTCAAACCCATGCGGGCTACGAGCAGTACTTC.

The chain uses TRBV7-3 and TRBJ2-7; D may match TRBD1 or TRBD2 (5 bases each). CDR1 is SGHTA, CDR2 FQGTGA, per germline. CDR3 length: 15 residues. Trimming took 4 bases from V and 5 from J, leaving 18 bases between them. The CDR3 sequence: CASSSTGTPGDEQYF. In nucleotides, the CDR3 is TGTGCCAGCAGCTCAACCGGGACCCCTGGTGACGAGCAGTACTTC.